The 13 T cell receptor beta chains listed next were all sequenced from one sample in a study of T cells in Graves' hyperthyroidism and ophthalmopathy. RNA transcripts yielded amplified TCR beta CDR3 regions. The HTBI primer set served for first-round RT-PCR of the TCR CDR3. TCRdb re-derived calls from the multiplex PCR reads in MiXCR, one entry per CDR3 protein. The table lists 130,000 or so distinct CDR3 sequences, approximately 24% of them singletons. The sequenced sample consisted of blood. The receptors here all came from a woman aged 50 to 60 with Graves' hyperthyroidism that later progressed to Graves' ophthalmopathy.

In its sample, this clonotype was seen a few times. The V gene is TRBV20-1, the J gene TRBJ2-4; 8 bases are shared with TRBD2. Trimming at V came to 0 bases and at J to 0 bases, leaving 7 bases not matched to a gene. The germline gives CDR1 DFQATT, CDR2 SNEGSKA (reference sequence). This CDR3 has 17 amino acids. CDR3 sequence (DNA): TGCAGTGCTAGAGATCGGCTAGCGGGTGTAGCCAAAAACATTCAGTACTTC. Translation gives CSARDRLAGVAKNIQYF.

This clonotype was seen many times. V is TRBV12-3 or TRBV12-4 and J is TRBJ2-7; 16 bases fit TRBD2. Germline trimming cut 3 bases from V and 7 bases from J; bases unmatched to any gene: 6. CDR3 length: 16 amino acids. CDR3 sequence: CASSFGTSGRVGEQYF. CDR3 bases: TGTGCCAGCAGTTTCGGGACTAGCGGGAGGGTAGGTGAGCAGTACTTC.

This clonotype was observed at least ten times. This chain connects TRBV2 to TRBJ1-3; D is perhaps TRBD1 (6 bases). Germline V CDR1 and CDR2: SNHLY, FYNNEI. This CDR3 comprises 14 residues. Trimming cost V 6 bases and J 3 bases, with 12 bases left between them. This chain's CDR3 is CASSRGEVGNTIYF. The CDR3 DNA is TGTGCCAGCAGCAGGGGAGAAGTTGGAAACACCATATATTTT.

This clonotype was counted ten times or more. This sequence joins TRBV20-1 and TRBJ2-3; 7 nucleotides match TRBD2. Germline V gives CDR1 DFQATT, CDR2 SNEGSKA (reference sequence). This CDR3 has 15 amino acids. The trim removed 6 bases at V and 1 base at J, leaving 10 bases unmatched. The CDR3: CSAQSWLAGTDTQYF. CDR3 nucleotide sequence: TGCAGTGCCCAGTCGTGGCTAGCGGGCACAGATACGCAGTATTTT.

V usage is TRBV7-6 and J usage is TRBJ2-5, with TRBD2 matching over 8 bases. The CDR3 is made up of 15 amino acids. V lost 5 bases, J lost 4 bases, and 9 bases stayed unmatched. In germline, CDR1 is SGHVS, CDR2 FNYEAQ. CDR3 in amino acids: CASSQTGGPRETQYF. The CDR3 nucleotides are TGTGCCAGCAGCCAAACGGGGGGGCCGAGAGAGACCCAGTACTTC.

This clonotype was seen a handful of times. The chain uses TRBV20-1 and TRBJ1-6, with D unclear. The CDR3 runs to 12 residues. V lost 1 base to trimming and J lost 10 bases, with 8 bases between them. Per germline, CDR1 DFQATT and CDR2 SNEGSKA (reference sequence). Here the CDR3 DNA reads TGCAGTGCTAGAGCTCCCGGATCACCCCTCCACTTT. This sequence encodes CSARAPGSPLHF.

In its sample, this clonotype was seen many times. This chain joins TRBV19 and TRBJ1-5, with a tentative D call TRBD1 (5 bases). Germline CDR1 is LNHDA and CDR2 is SQIVND (reference sequence). Trimming shortened V by 8 bases and J by 0 bases, and 14 bases separated the two germline ends. This CDR3 is 15 amino acids long. The CDR3 here is CASARDRNSNQPQHF. CDR3 nucleotide sequence: TGTGCCAGTGCCCGGGACCGTAATAGCAATCAGCCCCAGCATTTT.

By its share, this clonotype is medium-sized. The chain combines TRBV3-1 with TRBJ2-5; D unclear. Germline lookup yields CDR1 LGHDT and CDR2 YNNKEL (reference sequence). CDR3 length: 16 residues. Between the trimmed V and J ends, which lost 0 bases and 1 base, there was a span of 12 bases. The CDR3 DNA sequence: TGTGCCAGCAGCCAAGATGGCGGAGCTAGCCAAGAGACCCAGTACTTC. Residues: CASSQDGGASQETQYF.

The chain has TRBV6-1 and TRBJ2-3, with D maybe TRBD1 (5 bases). V was shortened by 3 bases and J by 3 bases, with 10 bases between the two germline ends. Germline V CDR1 and CDR2: MNHNS, SASEGT. The CDR3 covers 14 residues. DNA for the CDR3: TGTGCCAGCAGTGAGCAGGGCGGAACAGATACGCAGTATTTT. It yields the protein CASSEQGGTDTQYF.

This clonotype was seen only a few times. The chain combines TRBV24-1 with TRBJ1-4; D perhaps matches TRBD1 (5 bases). Germline CDR1 is KGHDR and CDR2 is SFDVKD. The V end was cut by 4 bases, the J end by 2 bases, with 10 bases between. The length of the CDR3 is 15 residues. As DNA, the CDR3 is TGTGCCACCAGTGAGCCGGGACTGACTAATGAAAAACTGTTTTTT. Amino acid sequence: CATSEPGLTNEKLFF.

The chain combines TRBV29-1 with TRBJ2-2; TRBD2 matches at 9 bases. The CDR3 has 14 residues. Germline CDR1 reads SQVTM; CDR2 reads ANQGSEA. With V trimmed by 6 bases and J by 7 bases, 9 bases remained unmatched. The CDR3 region is CSVDGGSGGGELFF. CDR3 nucleotides: TGCAGCGTAGATGGTGGTAGCGGGGGCGGGGAGCTGTTTTTT.

This clonotype was seen at least ten times. The chain couples TRBV20-1 to TRBJ2-7; perhaps TRBD1 as D (5 bases). V lost 1 base to trimming and J lost 6 bases, with 10 bases between them. The CDR3 runs to 12 residues. Germline V gene data show CDR1 as DFQATT and CDR2 as SNEGSKA (reference sequence). CDR3 nucleotide sequence: TGCAGTGCTAGAGTCGCCCAGGGCGAGCAGTACTTC. It translates to CSARVAQGEQYF.

The chain has TRBV5-5 and TRBJ1-2, with unresolved D. The germline V and J ends were trimmed by 1 base and 8 bases, with 12 bases remaining between them. The CDR3 sequence is 13 residues long. Germline V gives CDR1 SGHKS, CDR2 YYEKEE (reference sequence). The CDR3 reads CASSLLGVDGYTF. CDR3 coding DNA: TGTGCCAGCAGCTTGCTCGGCGTGGACGGCTACACCTTC.